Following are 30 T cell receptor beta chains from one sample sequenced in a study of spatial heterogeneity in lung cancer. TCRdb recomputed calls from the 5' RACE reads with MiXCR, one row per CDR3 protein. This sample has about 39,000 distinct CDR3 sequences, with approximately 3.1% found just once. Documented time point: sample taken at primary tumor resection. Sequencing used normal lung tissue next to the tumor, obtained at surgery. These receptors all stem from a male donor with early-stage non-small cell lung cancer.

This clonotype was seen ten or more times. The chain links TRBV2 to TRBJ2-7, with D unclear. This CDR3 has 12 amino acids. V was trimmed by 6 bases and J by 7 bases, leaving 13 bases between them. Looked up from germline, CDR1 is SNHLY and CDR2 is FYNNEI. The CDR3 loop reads CASRPDLGEQYF. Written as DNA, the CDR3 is TGTGCCAGCAGGCCCGACTTGGGAGAGCAGTACTTC.

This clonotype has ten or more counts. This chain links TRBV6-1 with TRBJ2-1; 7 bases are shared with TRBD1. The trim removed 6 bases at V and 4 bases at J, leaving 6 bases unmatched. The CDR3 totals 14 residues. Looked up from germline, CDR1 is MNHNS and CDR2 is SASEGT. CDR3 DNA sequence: TGTGCCAGCAGCTCGGGACAGCTGTACAATGAGCAGTTCTTC. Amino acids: CASSSGQLYNEQFF.

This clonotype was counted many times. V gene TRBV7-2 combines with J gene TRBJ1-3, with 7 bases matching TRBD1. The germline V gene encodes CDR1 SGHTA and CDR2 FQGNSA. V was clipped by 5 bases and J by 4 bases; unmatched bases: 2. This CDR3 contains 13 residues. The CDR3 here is CASSMTGGNTIYF. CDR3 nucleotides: TGTGCCAGCAGCATGACAGGGGGAAACACCATATATTTT.

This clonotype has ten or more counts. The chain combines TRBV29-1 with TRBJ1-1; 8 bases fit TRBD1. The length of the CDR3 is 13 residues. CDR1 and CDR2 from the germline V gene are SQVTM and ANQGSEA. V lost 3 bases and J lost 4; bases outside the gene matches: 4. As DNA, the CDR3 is TGCAGCGTTGACAGGGGGCGCAGCACTGAAGCTTTCTTT. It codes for CSVDRGRSTEAFF.

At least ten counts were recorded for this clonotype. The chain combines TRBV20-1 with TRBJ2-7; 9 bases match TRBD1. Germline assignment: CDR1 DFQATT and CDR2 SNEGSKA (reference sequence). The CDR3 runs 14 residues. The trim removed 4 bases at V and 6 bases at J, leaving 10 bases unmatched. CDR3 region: CSATTGTGLPEQYF. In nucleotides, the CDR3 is TGCAGTGCTACCACTGGGACAGGGCTGCCCGAGCAGTACTTC.

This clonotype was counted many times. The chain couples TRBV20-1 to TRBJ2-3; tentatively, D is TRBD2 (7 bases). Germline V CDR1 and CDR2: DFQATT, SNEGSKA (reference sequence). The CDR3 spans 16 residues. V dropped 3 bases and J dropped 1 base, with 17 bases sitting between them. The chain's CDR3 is CSARPGRGARTDTQYF. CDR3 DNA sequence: TGCAGTGCTAGGCCAGGCCGGGGGGCTCGCACAGATACGCAGTATTTT.

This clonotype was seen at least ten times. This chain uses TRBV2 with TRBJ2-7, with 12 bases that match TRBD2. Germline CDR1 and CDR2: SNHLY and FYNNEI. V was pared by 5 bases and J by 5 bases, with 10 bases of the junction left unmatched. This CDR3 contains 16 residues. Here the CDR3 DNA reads TGTGCCAGCAGTCCTCACTTGACTAGCGGGAGCCACGAGCAGTACTTC. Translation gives CASSPHLTSGSHEQYF.

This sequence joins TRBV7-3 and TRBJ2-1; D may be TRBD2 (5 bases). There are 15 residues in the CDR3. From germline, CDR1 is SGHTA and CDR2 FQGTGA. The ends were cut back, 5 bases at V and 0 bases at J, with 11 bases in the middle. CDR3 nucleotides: TGTGCCAGCAGCGCGGACTTGAGCTCCTACAATGAGCAGTTCTTC. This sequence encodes CASSADLSSYNEQFF.

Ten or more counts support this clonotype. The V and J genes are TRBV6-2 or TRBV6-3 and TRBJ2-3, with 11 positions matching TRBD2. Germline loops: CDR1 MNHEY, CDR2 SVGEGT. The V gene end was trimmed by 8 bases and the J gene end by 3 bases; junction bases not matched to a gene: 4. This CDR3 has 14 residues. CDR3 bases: TGTGCCAGCGTTAGCGGGGGGGAGACAGATACGCAGTATTTT. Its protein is CASVSGGETDTQYF.

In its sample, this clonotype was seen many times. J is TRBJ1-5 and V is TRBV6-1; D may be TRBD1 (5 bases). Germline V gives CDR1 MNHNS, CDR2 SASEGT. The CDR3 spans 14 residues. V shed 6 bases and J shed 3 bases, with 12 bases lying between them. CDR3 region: CASRLGTDNQPQHF. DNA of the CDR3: TGTGCCAGCAGGCTCGGGACCGACAATCAGCCCCAGCATTTT.

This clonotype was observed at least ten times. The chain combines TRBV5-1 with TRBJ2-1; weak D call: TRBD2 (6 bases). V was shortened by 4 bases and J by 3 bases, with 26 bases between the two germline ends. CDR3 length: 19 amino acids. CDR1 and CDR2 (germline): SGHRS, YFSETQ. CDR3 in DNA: TGCGCCAGCAGCCCCGAAGGGGCTGGCTTTGGAGGGGTCTACAATGAGCAGTTCTTC. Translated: CASSPEGAGFGGVYNEQFF.

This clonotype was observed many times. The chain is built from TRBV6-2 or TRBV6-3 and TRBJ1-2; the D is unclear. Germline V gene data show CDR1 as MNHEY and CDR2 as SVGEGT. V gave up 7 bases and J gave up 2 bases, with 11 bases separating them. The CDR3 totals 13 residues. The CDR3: CASTPARNYGYTF. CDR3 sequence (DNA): TGTGCCAGCACCCCGGCAAGGAACTATGGCTACACCTTC.

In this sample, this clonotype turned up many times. CDR3 sequence reads: CASSSPSSGTDTQYF. The CDR3 nucleotides read TGTGCCAGCAGTTCCCCTTCTAGCGGCACAGATACGCAGTATTTT. The chain links TRBV28 to TRBJ2-3, with D possibly being TRBD2 (6 bases). V lost 4 bases and J lost 1, with 12 bases in between. The CDR3 has 15 amino acids. CDR1 and CDR2 (germline): MDHEN, SYDVKM.

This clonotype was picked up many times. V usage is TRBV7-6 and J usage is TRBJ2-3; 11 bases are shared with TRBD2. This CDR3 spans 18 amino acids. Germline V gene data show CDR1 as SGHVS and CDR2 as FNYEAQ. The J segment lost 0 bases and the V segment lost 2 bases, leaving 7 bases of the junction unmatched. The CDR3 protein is CASSLFTSGGASTDTQYF. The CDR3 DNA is TGTGCCAGCAGCTTATTTACTAGCGGGGGCGCTAGCACAGATACGCAGTATTTT.

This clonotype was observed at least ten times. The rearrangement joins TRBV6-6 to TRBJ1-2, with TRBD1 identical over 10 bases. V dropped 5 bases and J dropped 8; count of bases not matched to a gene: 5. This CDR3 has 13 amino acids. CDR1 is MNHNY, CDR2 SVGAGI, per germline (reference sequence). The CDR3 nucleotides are TGTGCCAGCAGTCAGGGACAGGGGACGGGCTACACCTTC. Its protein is CASSQGQGTGYTF.

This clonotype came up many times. DNA of the CDR3: TGCGCCAGCAGCCAGATAGGTAGCAATCAGCCCCAGCATTTT. This codes for CASSQIGSNQPQHF. V is TRBV4-1 and J is TRBJ1-5; no clear D. V lost 3 bases, J lost 0 bases, and 6 bases lay in between. The CDR3 has 14 residues. Germline CDR1 and CDR2: MGHRA and YSYEKL.

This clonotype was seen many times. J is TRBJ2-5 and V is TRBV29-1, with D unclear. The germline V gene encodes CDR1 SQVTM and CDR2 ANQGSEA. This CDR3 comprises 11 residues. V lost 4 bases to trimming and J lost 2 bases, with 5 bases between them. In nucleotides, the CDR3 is TGCAGCGTTGGAACACAAGAGACCCAGTACTTC. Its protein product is CSVGTQETQYF. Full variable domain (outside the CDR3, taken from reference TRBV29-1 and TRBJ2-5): SAVISQKPSRDICQRGTSLTIQCQVDSQVTMMFWYRQQPGQSLTLIATANQGSEATYESGFVIDKFPISRPNLTFSTLTVSNMSPEDSSIYLCSVGTQETQYFGPGTRLLVL.

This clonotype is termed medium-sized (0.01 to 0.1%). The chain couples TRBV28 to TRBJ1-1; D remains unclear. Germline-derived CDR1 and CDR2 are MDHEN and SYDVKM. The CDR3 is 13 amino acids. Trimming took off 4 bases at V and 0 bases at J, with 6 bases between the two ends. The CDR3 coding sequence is TGTGCCAGCAGTTCCGGATTGAACACTGAAGCTTTCTTT. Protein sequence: CASSSGLNTEAFF.

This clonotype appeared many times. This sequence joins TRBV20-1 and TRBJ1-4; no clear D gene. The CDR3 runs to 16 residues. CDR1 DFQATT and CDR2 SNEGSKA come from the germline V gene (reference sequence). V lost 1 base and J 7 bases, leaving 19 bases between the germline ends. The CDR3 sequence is CSARVVLREGREKLFF. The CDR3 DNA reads TGCAGTGCTAGAGTGGTCTTAAGGGAAGGACGTGAAAAACTGTTTTTT.

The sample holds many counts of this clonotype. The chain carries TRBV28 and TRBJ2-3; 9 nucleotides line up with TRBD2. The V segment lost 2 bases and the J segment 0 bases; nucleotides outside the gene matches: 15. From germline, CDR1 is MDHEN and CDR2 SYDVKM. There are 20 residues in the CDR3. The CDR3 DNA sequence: TGTGCCAGCAGTTTACCTCGTGGTAGCGGGAGAGGGGGCAGCACAGATACGCAGTATTTT. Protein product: CASSLPRGSGRGGSTDTQYF.

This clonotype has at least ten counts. The CDR3 DNA follows: TGCAGTGCTAGAGATCCCACTAGCGGGATTTTCTACGAGCAGTACTTC. Translation gives CSARDPTSGIFYEQYF. This sequence joins TRBV20-1 and TRBJ2-7; 10 bases align to TRBD2. The trim removed 0 bases at V and 3 bases at J, leaving 8 bases unmatched. CDR3 length equals 16 residues. CDR1 and CDR2 from the germline V gene are DFQATT and SNEGSKA (reference sequence).

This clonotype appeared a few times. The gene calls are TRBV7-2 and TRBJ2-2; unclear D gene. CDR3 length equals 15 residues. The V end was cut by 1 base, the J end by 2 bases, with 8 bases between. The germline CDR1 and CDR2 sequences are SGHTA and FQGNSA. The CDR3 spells CASSLDIANTGELFF. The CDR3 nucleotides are TGTGCCAGCAGCTTAGATATCGCAAACACCGGGGAGCTGTTTTTT.

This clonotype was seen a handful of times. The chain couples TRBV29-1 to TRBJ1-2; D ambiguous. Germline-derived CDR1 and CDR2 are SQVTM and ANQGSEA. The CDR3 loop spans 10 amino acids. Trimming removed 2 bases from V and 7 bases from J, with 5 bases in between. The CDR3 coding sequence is TGCAGCGTTGAAAGCAGTGGCTACACCTTC. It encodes CSVESSGYTF. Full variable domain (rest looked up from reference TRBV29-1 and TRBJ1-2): SAVISQKPSRDICQRGTSLTIQCQVDSQVTMMFWYRQQPGQSLTLIATANQGSEATYESGFVIDKFPISRPNLTFSTLTVSNMSPEDSSIYLCSVESSGYTFGSGTRLTVV.

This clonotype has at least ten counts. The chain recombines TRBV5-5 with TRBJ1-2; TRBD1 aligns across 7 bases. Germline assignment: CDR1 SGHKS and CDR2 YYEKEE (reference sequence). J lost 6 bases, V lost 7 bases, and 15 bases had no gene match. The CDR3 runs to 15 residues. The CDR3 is CASARSWDSLNGYTF. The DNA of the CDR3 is TGTGCCAGCGCAAGGTCCTGGGACAGCTTGAATGGCTACACCTTC.

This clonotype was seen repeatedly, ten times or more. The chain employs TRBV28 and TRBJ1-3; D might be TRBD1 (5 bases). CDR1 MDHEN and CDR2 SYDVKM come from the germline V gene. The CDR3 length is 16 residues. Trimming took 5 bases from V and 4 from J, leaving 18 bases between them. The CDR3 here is CASSGPGDPEGNTIYF. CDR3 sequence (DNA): TGTGCCAGCAGTGGACCGGGGGATCCCGAAGGAAACACCATATATTTT.

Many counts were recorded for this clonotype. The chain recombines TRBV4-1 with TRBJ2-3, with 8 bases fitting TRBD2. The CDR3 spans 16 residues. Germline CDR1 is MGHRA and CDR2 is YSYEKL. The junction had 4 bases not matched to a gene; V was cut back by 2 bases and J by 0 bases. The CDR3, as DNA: TGCGCCAGCAGCCAAAGCGGGGGCCCGAGCACAGATACGCAGTATTTT. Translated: CASSQSGGPSTDTQYF.

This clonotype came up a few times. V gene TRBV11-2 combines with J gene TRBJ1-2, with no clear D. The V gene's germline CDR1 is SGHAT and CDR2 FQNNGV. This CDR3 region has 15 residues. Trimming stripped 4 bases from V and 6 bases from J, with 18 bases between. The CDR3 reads CASSYYPRGYDGYTF. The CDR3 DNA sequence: TGTGCCAGCAGCTACTATCCCCGGGGATACGATGGCTACACCTTC. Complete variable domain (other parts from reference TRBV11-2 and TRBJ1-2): EAGVAQSPRYKIIEKRQSVAFWCNPISGHATLYWYQQILGQGPKLLIQFQNNGVVDDSQLPKDRFSAERLKGVDSTLKIQPAKLEDSAVYLCASSYYPRGYDGYTFGSGTRLTVV.

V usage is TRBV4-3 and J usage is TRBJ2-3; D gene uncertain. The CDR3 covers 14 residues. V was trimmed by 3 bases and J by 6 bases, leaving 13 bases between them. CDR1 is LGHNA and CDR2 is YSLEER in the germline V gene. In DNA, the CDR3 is TGCGCCAGCAGCCAGACGACCGCCGGGGATACGCAGTATTTT. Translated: CASSQTTAGDTQYF.

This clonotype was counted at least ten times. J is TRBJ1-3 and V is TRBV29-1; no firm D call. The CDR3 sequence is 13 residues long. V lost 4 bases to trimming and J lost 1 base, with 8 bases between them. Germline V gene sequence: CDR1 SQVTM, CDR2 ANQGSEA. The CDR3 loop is CSVASTSGNTIYF. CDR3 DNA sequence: TGCAGCGTTGCGAGTACATCTGGAAACACCATATATTTT.

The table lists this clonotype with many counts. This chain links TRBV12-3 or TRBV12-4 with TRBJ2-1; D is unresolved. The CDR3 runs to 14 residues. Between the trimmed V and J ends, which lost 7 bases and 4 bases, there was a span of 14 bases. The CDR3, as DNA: TGTGCCAGCACCTTGTATCCCGGGTACAATGAGCAGTTCTTC. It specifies CASTLYPGYNEQFF.